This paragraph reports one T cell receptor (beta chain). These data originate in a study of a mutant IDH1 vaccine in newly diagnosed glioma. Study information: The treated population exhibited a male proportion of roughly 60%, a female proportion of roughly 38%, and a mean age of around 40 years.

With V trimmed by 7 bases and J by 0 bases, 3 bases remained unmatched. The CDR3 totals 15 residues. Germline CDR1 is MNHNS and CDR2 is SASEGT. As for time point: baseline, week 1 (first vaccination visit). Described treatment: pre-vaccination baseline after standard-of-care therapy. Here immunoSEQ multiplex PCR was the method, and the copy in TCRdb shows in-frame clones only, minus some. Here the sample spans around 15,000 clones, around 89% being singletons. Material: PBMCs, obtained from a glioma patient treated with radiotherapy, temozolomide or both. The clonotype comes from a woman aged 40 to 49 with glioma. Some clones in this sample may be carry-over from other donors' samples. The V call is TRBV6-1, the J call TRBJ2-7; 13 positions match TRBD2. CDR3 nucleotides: TGTGCCAGCACCAGGACTAGCGGGAGCTCCTACGAGCAGTACTTC. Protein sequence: CASTRTSGSSYEQYF.